This TCR beta chain was captured in a study of T cells in Graves' hyperthyroidism and ophthalmopathy. Study-level findings and limits: Ophthalmopathy was told apart from stable hyperthyroidism by a 13 V-J model.

From RNA transcripts, TCR beta CDR3 regions were amplified. In the first-round RT-PCR of the TCR CDR3, the HTBI primer set was used. TCRdb passed the multiplex PCR reads through MiXCR, listing each CDR3 protein once. This table holds around 700,000 distinct CDR3 sequences, 18% found once. With respect to this clonotype: The antigen is not known.

Trimming left V 3 bases short and J 0 bases short, with 8 bases between. Germline values: CDR1 DFQATT, CDR2 SNEGSKA (reference sequence). The length of the CDR3 is 13 residues. Subjects aged 18 to 65 presented with newly diagnosed hyperthyroidism of less than 2 months' duration. Diagnostic assessment was based on clinical symptoms, serum thyroxine and TRAb, thyroid ultrasound and orbital computed tomography. The sample comprised blood. The rearrangement joins TRBV20-1 to TRBJ2-5; no firm D call. The receptor's source is a woman aged 45-59 years with Graves' hyperthyroidism that later progressed to Graves' ophthalmopathy. The DNA for the CDR3 is TGCAGTGCTAGTTCAGAGTACCAAGAGACCCAGTACTTC. As protein: CSASSEYQETQYF.